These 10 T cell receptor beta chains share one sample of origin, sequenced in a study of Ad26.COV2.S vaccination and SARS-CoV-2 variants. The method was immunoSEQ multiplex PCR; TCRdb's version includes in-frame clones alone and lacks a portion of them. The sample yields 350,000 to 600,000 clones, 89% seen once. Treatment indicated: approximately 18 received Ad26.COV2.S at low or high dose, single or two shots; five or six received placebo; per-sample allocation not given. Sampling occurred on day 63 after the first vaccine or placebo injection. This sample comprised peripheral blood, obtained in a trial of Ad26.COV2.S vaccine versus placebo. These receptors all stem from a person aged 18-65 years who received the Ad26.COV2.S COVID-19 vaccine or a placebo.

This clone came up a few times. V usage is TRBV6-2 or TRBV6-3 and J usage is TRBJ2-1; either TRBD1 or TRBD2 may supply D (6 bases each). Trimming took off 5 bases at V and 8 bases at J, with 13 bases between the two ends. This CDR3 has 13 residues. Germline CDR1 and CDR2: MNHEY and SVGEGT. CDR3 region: CASSKGEADEQFF. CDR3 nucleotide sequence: TGTGCCAGCAGTAAGGGGGAGGCGGATGAGCAGTTCTTC.

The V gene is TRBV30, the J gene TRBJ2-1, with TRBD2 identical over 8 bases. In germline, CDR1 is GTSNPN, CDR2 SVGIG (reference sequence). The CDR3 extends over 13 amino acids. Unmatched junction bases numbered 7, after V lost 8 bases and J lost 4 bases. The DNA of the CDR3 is TGTGCCAGGTCGGGGGGGGGATACAATGAGCAGTTCTTC. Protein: CARSGGGYNEQFF.

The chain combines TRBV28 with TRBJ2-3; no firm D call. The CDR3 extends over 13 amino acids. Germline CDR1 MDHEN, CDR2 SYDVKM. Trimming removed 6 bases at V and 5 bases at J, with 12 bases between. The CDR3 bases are TGTGCCAGCAGCCCTTCGCGGAGAGATACGCAGTATTTT. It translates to CASSPSRRDTQYF.

The CDR3 here is CASSVLEGANEQFF. CDR3 DNA: TGTGCCAGCAGCGTCTTGGAGGGGGCCAATGAGCAGTTCTTC. V gene TRBV28 combines with J gene TRBJ2-1, with TRBD1 as a possible D gene (7 bases). This CDR3 comprises 14 residues. Between the trimmed V and J ends, which lost 6 bases and 6 bases, there was a span of 15 bases. Germline CDR1 and CDR2: MDHEN and SYDVKM. The whole variable domain, filled in from reference TRBV28 and TRBJ2-1, reads DVKVTQSSRYLVKRTGEKVFLECVQDMDHENMFWYRQDPGLGLRLIYFSYDVKMKEKGDIPEGYSVSREKKERFSLILESASTNQTSMYLCASSVLEGANEQFFGPGTRLTVL.

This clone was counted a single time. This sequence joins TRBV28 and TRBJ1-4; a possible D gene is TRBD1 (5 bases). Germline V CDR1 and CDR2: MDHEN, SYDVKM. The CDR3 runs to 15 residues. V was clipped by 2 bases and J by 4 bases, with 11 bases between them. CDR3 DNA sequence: TGTGCCAGCAGTTTAGTGGGACCGAGTAATGAAAAACTGTTTTTT. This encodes CASSLVGPSNEKLFF. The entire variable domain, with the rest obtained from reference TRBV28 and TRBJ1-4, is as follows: DVKVTQSSRYLVKRTGEKVFLECVQDMDHENMFWYRQDPGLGLRLIYFSYDVKMKEKGDIPEGYSVSREKKERFSLILESASTNQTSMYLCASSLVGPSNEKLFFGSGTQLSVL.

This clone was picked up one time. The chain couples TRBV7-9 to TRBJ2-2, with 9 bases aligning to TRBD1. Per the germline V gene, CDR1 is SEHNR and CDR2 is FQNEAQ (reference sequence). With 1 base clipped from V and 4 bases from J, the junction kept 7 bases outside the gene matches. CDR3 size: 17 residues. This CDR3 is CASSLDGQGTPTGELFF. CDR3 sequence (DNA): TGTGCCAGCAGCTTAGATGGACAGGGGACCCCCACCGGGGAGCTGTTTTTT.

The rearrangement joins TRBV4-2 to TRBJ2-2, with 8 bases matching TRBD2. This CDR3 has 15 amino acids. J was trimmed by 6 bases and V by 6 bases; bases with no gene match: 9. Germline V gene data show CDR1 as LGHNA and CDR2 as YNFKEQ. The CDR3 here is CASRPSGSGSGELFF. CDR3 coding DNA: TGTGCCAGCAGACCAAGCGGGAGCGGCTCCGGGGAGCTGTTTTTT.

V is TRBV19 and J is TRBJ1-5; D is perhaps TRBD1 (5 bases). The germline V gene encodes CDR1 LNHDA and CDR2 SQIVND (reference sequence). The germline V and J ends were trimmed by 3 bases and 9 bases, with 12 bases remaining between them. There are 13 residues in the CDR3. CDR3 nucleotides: TGTGCCAGTAGTATGGGACTTATCGGGCCCCAGCATTTT. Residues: CASSMGLIGPQHF.

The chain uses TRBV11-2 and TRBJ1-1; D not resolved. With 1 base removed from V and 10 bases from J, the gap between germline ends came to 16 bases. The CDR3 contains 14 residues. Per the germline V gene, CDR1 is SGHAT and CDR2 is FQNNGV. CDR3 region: CASSLGSGPRTAFF. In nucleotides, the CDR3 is TGTGCCAGCAGCTTAGGATCCGGGCCAAGAACAGCTTTCTTT.

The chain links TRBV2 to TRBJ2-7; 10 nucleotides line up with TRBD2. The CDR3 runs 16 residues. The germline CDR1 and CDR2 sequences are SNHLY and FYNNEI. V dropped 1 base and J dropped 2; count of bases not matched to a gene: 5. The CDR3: CASSEGLAGPPYEQYF. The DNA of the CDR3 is TGTGCCAGCAGTGAAGGACTAGCGGGTCCACCCTACGAGCAGTACTTC.